This TCR beta chain is from a study of T cells in Graves' hyperthyroidism and ophthalmopathy. General study results and limits: Within blood appeared most thyroid clonotypes that had expanded above 0.001.

Regions amplified from RNA transcripts were the TCR beta CDR3 regions. A set of HTBI primers served as the primers for a first-round RT-PCR of the TCR CDR3. From the multiplex PCR reads, TCRdb called clonotypes with MiXCR, one entry per CDR3 protein. The sample holds about 560,000 distinct CDR3 sequences; approximately 15% are singletons and the top ten take 18%. The CDR3 loop spans 13 amino acids. The germline gives CDR1 SGHRS, CDR2 YFSETQ. V lost 7 bases and J 6 bases, leaving 13 bases between the germline ends. This clonotype has just one count. Its antigen is not identified. Patients aged 18 to 65 had newly diagnosed hyperthyroidism lasting under 2 months.

Input material: blood. The sequence came from a young woman with Graves' hyperthyroidism. This sequence joins TRBV5-1 and TRBJ2-2; TRBD2 might be the D (5 bases). CDR3 sequence: CASWDSAAGELFF. In nucleotides, the CDR3 is TGCGCCAGCTGGGATAGCGCGGCCGGGGAGCTGTTTTTT. Looking up the rest from reference TRBV5-1 and TRBJ2-2 gives the full variable domain: KAGVTQTPRYLIKTRGQQVTLSCSPISGHRSVSWYQQTPGQGLQFLFEYFSETQRNKGNFPGRFSGRQFSNSRSEMNVSTLELGDSALYLCASWDSAAGELFFGEGSRLTVL.